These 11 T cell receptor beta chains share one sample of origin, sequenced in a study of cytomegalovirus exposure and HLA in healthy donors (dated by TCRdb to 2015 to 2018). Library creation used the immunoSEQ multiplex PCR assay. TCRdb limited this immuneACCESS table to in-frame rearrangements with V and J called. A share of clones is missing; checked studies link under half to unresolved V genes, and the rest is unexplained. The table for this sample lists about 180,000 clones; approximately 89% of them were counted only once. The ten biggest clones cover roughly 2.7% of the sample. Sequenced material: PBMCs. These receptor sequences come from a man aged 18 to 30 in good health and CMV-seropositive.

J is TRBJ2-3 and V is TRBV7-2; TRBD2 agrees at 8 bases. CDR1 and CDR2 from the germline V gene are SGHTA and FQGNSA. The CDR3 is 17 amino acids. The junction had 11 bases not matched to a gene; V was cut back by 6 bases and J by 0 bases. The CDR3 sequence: CASRKIAGFDSTDTQYF. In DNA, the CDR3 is TGTGCCAGCAGAAAGATAGCGGGATTCGATAGCACAGATACGCAGTATTTT.

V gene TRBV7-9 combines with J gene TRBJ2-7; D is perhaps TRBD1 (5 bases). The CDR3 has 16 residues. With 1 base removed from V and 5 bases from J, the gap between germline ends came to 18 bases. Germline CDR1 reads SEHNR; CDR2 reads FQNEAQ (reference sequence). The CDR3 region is CASSLGGQGERDEQYF. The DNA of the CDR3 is TGTGCCAGCAGCTTAGGCGGCCAGGGTGAAAGAGACGAGCAGTACTTC.

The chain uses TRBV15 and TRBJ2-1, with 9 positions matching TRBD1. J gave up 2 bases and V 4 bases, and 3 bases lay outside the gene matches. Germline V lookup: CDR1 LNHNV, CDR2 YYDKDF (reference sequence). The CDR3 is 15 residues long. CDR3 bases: TGTGCCACCAGCAAACAGGGGGCTACCTACAATGAGCAGTTCTTC. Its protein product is CATSKQGATYNEQFF.

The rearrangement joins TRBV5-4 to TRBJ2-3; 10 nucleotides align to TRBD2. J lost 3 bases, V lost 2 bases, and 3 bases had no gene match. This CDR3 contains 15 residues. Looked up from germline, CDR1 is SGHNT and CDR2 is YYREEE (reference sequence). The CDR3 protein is CASSFPSGSTDTQYF. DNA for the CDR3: TGTGCCAGCAGCTTCCCTAGCGGGAGTACAGATACGCAGTATTTT.

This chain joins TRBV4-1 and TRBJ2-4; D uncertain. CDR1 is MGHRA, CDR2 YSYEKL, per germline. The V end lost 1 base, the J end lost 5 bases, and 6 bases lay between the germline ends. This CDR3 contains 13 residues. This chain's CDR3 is CASSQVWQNIQYF. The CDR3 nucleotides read TGCGCCAGCAGCCAAGTTTGGCAAAACATTCAGTACTTC.

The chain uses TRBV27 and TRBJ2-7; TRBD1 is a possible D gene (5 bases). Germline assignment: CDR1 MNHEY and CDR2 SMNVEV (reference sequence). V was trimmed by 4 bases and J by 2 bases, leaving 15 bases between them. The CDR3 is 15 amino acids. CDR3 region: CASSWKGPSTYEQYF. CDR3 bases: TGTGCCAGCAGTTGGAAGGGGCCGTCAACCTACGAGCAGTACTTC.

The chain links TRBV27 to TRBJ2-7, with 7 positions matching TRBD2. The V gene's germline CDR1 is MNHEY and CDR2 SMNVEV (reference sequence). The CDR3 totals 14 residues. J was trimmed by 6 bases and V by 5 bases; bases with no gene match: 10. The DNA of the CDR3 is TGTGCCAGCAGTCCCACGGGGGAGGGCAGCGAGCAGTACTTC. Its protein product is CASSPTGEGSEQYF.

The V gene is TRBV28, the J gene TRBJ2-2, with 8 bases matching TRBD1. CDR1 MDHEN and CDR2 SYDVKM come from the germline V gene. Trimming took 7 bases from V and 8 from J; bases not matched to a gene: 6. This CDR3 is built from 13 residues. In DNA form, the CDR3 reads TGTGCCAGCACCCGGGACAGGCCGGGGGAGCTGTTTTTT. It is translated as CASTRDRPGELFF.

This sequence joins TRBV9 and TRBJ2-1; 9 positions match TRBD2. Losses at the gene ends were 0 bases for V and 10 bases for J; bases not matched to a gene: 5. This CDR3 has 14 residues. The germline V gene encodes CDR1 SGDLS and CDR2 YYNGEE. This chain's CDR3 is CASSVGGRAGEQFF. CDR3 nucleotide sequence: TGTGCCAGCAGCGTAGGCGGGAGGGCTGGGGAGCAGTTCTTC.

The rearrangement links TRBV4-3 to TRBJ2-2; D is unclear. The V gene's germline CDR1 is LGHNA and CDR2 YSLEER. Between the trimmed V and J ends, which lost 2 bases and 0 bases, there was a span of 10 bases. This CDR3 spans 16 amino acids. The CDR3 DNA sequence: TGCGCCAGCAGCCAACCGAGTCACGCGAACACCGGGGAGCTGTTTTTT. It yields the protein CASSQPSHANTGELFF.

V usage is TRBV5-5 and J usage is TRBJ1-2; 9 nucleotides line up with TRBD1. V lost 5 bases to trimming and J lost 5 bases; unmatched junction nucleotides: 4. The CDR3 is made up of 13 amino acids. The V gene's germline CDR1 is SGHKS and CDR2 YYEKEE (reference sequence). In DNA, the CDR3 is TGTGCCAGCAGTAAACAGGGGGCATATGGCTACACCTTC. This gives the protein CASSKQGAYGYTF.